These 14 T cell receptor beta chains came from one sample sequenced in a study of sequential checkpoint blockade in melanoma. TCRdb keeps only in-frame clones here, not all; method: immunoSEQ multiplex PCR. Among around 18,000 clones listed, about 70% were seen once. Treatment described: randomized to nivolumab then ipilimumab (arm A) or the reverse (arm B). This material consisted of CD8+ T cells sorted from blood (inferred from file names), taken from a patient given nivolumab and ipilimumab in sequence. The origin of the receptors is a human donor with melanoma.

This clone appeared a few times. The chain couples TRBV30 to TRBJ2-5; tentative D call: TRBD1 (6 bases). Germline CDR1 is GTSNPN and CDR2 is SVGIG (reference sequence). Trimming took 1 base from V and 5 from J, leaving 11 bases between them. The CDR3 extends over 13 amino acids. CDR3 nucleotide sequence: TGTGCCTGGAGTGCCTACAGGGCCGAGACCCAGTACTTC. It yields the protein CAWSAYRAETQYF.

V gene TRBV4-1 combines with J gene TRBJ1-1; D is possibly TRBD1 (6 bases). The CDR3 has 15 amino acids. V lost 4 bases, J lost 7 bases, and 19 bases lay in between. In germline, CDR1 is MGHRA, CDR2 YSYEKL. As DNA, the CDR3 is TGCGCCAGCAGCCCAGGGGAACAGCGTTTTGATGAAGCTTTCTTT. It is translated as CASSPGEQRFDEAFF.

This clone showed up just once. V and J are TRBV27 and TRBJ2-1; 12 bases align to TRBD2. This CDR3 spans 17 amino acids. CDR1 and CDR2 (germline): MNHEY, SMNVEV (reference sequence). After removal of 5 bases from V and 3 bases from J, the junction contained 8 bases not matched to a gene. The CDR3 loop is CASSMETSGSFYNEQFF. DNA of the CDR3: TGTGCCAGCAGTATGGAGACTAGCGGGAGTTTCTACAATGAGCAGTTCTTC.

The genes are TRBV27 and TRBJ2-1; 9 nucleotides agree with TRBD1. V dropped 4 bases and J dropped 5; count of bases not matched to a gene: 0. Germline V gene lookup returns CDR1 MNHEY and CDR2 SMNVEV (reference sequence). CDR3 length: 13 residues. CDR3 residues: CASSWDRDNEQFF. The CDR3 DNA reads TGTGCCAGCAGTTGGGACAGGGACAATGAGCAGTTCTTC.

The gene calls are TRBV7-9 and TRBJ2-5; D is perhaps TRBD1 (5 bases). This CDR3 contains 12 residues. Trimming removed 2 bases from V and 5 bases from J, with 6 bases in between. CDR1 SEHNR and CDR2 FQNEAQ come from the germline V gene (reference sequence). This CDR3 is CASSLRGETQYF. In DNA, the CDR3 is TGTGCCAGCAGCTTAAGGGGTGAGACCCAGTACTTC.

This clone was seen a single time. This chain links TRBV6-1 with TRBJ1-5; possible D gene TRBD1, 5 bases. The CDR3 is made up of 14 amino acids. Germline V CDR1 and CDR2: MNHNS, SASEGT. Trimming took 4 bases from V and 3 from J, leaving 10 bases between them. In DNA form, the CDR3 reads TGTGCCAGCAGTGTAGACAGTTACAATCAGCCCCAGCATTTT. It translates to CASSVDSYNQPQHF.

CDR3 amino acids: CASSQRTGDPTDTQYF. Written as DNA, the CDR3 is TGCGCCAGCAGCCAAAGAACGGGGGACCCCACAGATACGCAGTATTTT. The J gene is TRBJ2-3, the V gene TRBV4-1; the D gene is possibly TRBD2 (6 bases). V was clipped by 2 bases and J by 2 bases, with 14 bases between them. The CDR3 has 16 amino acids. The V gene's germline CDR1 is MGHRA and CDR2 YSYEKL.

The chain joins TRBV19 to TRBJ2-1, with D hard to call. Trimming left V 1 base short and J 3 bases short, with 4 bases between. CDR3 length: 13 amino acids. Germline CDR1 LNHDA, CDR2 SQIVND (reference sequence). The CDR3 DNA is TGTGCCAGTAGTATAGGTATCTACAATGAGCAGTTCTTC. Its protein is CASSIGIYNEQFF. The full variable domain, its missing parts supplied by reference TRBV19 and TRBJ2-1, is DGGITQSPKYLFRKEGQNVTLSCEQNLNHDAMYWYRQDPGQGLRLIYYSQIVNDFQKGDIAEGYSVSREKKESFPLTVTSAQKNPTAFYLCASSIGIYNEQFFGPGTRLTVL.

In its sample, this clone was seen a few times. The CDR3 nucleotides are TGTGCCAGCAGTCAAGGACTAGCGGGAGCCTACGAGCAGTACTTC. This sequence encodes CASSQGLAGAYEQYF. The chain has TRBV6-5 and TRBJ2-7; TRBD2 matches 13 bases. Germline CDR1 is MNHEY and CDR2 is SVGAGI. Trimming cost V 5 bases and J 2 bases; bases outside gene matches: 3. This CDR3 contains 15 residues.

This clone was counted only a few times. The V gene is TRBV4-1, the J gene TRBJ1-1, with D hard to call. V was cut by 1 base and J by 11 bases, with 8 bases left in between. CDR3 length: 11 residues. Per the germline V gene, CDR1 is MGHRA and CDR2 is YSYEKL. CDR3 loop: CASSQGGSAFF. The CDR3 DNA sequence: TGCGCCAGCAGCCAAGGTGGCTCGGCTTTCTTT.

This chain uses TRBV6-1 with TRBJ2-7, with D possibly TRBD2 on 6 matching bases. The V end lost 1 base, the J end lost 9 bases, and 16 bases lay between the germline ends. The length of the CDR3 is 14 residues. In germline, CDR1 is MNHNS, CDR2 SASEGT. CDR3 bases: TGTGCCAGCAGTGAAGGCGTTGAAGCGGGTGTGCAGTACTTC. Residues: CASSEGVEAGVQYF.

The chain combines TRBV5-6 with TRBJ2-7; D gene unclear. V was cut by 3 bases and J by 0 bases, with 10 bases left in between. Germline CDR1 is SGHDT and CDR2 is YYEEEE. The length of the CDR3 is 14 residues. CDR3 in amino acids: CASSWRGVSYEQYF. The CDR3 bases are TGTGCCAGCAGCTGGAGAGGAGTCTCCTACGAGCAGTACTTC.

The chain has TRBV6-5 and TRBJ2-7; D gene ambiguous. The germline CDR1 and CDR2 sequences are MNHEY and SVGAGI. This CDR3 is built from 13 residues. V was trimmed by 6 bases and J by 6 bases, leaving 15 bases between them. Here the CDR3 reads CASSRVGGTEQYF. The CDR3 bases are TGTGCCAGCAGCCGAGTAGGCGGAACCGAGCAGTACTTC.

The chain carries TRBV4-3 and TRBJ1-2, with D maybe TRBD1 (6 bases). The CDR3 runs 16 residues. Between the trimmed V and J ends, which lost 2 bases and 0 bases, there was a span of 13 bases. Per the germline V gene, CDR1 is LGHNA and CDR2 is YSLEER. The CDR3 sequence: CASSQFQGSANYGYTF. In DNA, the CDR3 is TGCGCCAGCAGCCAATTCCAGGGGTCGGCTAACTATGGCTACACCTTC.